Sequencing of this T cell receptor beta chain was carried out in a study of blood T cell repertoires in COVID-19. Study overall: Samples of COVID-19 (acute and convalescent) were obtained from the United States, Italy and Spain. Sample material is recorded as cDNA or gDNA derived from T cells, B-cell-depleted T cells, or PBMCs.

Authors' analysis steps: How many nucleated cells were present was estimated from reference gene primer amplification. TCRdb keeps only in-frame clones here, not all; method: immunoSEQ multiplex PCR. V and J calls plus clone size are reproduced from that table; the DNA served to infer D and trimming. The profile shows about 140,000 clones, 80% to 90% of them singletons. The CDR3 contains 15 residues. Unmatched junction bases numbered 2, after V lost 4 bases and J lost 2 bases. In germline, CDR1 is SGHRS, CDR2 YFSETQ. This receptor was identified in a woman aged 40 to 55 with acute or convalescent COVID-19. Sequencing was carried out using peripheral blood. The J gene is TRBJ2-5, the V gene TRBV5-1; the match to TRBD2 covers 13 bases. The CDR3 DNA is TGCGCCAGCAGCGCGACTAGCGGGGGGCAAGAGACCCAGTACTTC. It yields the protein CASSATSGGQETQYF.